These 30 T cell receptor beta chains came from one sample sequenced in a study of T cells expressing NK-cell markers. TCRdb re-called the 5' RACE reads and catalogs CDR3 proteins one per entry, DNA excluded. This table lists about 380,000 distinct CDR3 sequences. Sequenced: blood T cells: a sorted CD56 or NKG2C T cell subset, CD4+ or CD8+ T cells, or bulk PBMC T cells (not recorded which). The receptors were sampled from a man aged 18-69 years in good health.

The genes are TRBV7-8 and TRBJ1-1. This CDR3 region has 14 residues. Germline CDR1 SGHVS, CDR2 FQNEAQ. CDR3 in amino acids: CASSLVTVNTEAFF.

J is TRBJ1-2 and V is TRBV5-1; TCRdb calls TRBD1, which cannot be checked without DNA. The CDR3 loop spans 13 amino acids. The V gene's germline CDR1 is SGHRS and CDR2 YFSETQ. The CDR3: CASRTGDNYGYTF.

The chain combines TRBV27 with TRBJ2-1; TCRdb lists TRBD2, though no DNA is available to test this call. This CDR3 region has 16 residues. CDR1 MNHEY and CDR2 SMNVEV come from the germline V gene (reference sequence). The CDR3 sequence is CASSLRRSGAGNEQFF.

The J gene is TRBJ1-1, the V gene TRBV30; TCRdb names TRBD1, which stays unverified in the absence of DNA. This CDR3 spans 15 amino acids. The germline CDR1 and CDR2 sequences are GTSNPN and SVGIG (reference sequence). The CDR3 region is CAWSVRDSRGTEAFF.

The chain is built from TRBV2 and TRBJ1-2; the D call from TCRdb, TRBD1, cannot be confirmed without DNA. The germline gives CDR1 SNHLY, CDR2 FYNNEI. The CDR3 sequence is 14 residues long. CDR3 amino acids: CASRPQGLNYGYTF.

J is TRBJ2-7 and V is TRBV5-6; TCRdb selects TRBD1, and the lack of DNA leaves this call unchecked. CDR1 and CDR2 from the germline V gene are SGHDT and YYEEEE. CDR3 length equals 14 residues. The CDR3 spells CASSVTGAAYEQYF. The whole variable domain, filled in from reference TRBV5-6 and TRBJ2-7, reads DAGVTQSPTHLIKTRGQQVTLRCSPKSGHDTVSWYQQALGQGPQFIFQYYEEEERQRGNFPDRFSGHQFPNYSSELNVNALLLGDSALYLCASSVTGAAYEQYFGPGTRLTVT.

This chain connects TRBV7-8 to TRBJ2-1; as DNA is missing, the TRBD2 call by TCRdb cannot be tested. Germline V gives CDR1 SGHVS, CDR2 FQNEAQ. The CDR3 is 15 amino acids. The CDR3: CASSWTSGGYNEQFF. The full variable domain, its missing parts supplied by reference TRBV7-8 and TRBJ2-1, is GAGVSQSPRYKVAKRGQDVALRCDPISGHVSLFWYQQALGQGPEFLTYFQNEAQLDKSGLPSDRFFAERPEGSVSTLKIQRTQQEDSAVYLCASSWTSGGYNEQFFGPGTRLTVL.

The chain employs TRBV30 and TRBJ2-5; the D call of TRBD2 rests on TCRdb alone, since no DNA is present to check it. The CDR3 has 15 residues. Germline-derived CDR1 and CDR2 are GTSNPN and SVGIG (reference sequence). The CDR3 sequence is CACGTSGVIQETQYF.

The CDR3 region is CASSADRDRAFQPQHF. This chain joins TRBV19 and TRBJ1-5; no DNA is available, so the TRBD1 call from TCRdb remains unchecked. Germline V gene data show CDR1 as LNHDA and CDR2 as SQIVND (reference sequence). The CDR3 runs 16 residues.

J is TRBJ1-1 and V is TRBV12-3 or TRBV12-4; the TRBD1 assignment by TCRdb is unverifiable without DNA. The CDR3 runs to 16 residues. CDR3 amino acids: CASSSWSGAGKTEAFF.

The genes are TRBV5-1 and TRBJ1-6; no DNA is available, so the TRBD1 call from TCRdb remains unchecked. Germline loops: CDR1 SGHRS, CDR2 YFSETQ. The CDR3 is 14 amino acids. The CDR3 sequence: CASSPSGLNSPLHF.

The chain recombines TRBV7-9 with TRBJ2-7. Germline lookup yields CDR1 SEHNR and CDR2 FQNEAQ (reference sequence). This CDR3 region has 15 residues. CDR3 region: CASSWGSVELGEQYF.

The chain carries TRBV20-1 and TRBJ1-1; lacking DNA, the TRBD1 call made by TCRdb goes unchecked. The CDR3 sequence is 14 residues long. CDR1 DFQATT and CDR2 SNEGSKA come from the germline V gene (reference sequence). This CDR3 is CSASKGHTNTEAFF.

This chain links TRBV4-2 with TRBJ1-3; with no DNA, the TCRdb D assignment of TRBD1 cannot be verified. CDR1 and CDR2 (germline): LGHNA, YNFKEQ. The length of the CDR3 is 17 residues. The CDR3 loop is CASSHQRGGGDGNTIYF.

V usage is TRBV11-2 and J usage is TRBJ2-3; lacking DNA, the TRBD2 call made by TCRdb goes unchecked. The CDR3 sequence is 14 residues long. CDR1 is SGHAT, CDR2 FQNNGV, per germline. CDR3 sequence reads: CASTGESGTDTQYF.

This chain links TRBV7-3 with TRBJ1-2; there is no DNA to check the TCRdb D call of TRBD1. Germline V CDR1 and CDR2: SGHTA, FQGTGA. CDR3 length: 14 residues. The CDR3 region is CASSTTGQGDGYTF.

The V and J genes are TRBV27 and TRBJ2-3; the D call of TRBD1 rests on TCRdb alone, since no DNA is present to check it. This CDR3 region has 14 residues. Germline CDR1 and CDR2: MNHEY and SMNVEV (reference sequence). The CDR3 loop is CASSPNRVTDTQYF.

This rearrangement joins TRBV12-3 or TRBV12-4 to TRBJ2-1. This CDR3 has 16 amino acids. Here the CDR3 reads CASSGPPGGTYNEQFF.

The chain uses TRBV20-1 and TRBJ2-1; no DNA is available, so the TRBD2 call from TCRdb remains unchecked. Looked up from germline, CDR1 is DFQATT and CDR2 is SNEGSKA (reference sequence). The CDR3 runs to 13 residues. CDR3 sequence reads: CSASPGLDDEQFF.

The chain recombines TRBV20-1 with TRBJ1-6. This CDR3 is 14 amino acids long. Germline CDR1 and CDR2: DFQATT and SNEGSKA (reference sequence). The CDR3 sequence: CSARVQNPRQPLHF.

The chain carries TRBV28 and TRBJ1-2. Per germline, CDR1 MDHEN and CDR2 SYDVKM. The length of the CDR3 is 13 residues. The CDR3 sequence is CASSFLGNCGYTF.

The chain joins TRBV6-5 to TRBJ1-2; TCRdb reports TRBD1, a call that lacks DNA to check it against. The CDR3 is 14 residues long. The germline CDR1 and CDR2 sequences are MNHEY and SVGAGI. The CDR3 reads CASSYMRGFSGYTF.

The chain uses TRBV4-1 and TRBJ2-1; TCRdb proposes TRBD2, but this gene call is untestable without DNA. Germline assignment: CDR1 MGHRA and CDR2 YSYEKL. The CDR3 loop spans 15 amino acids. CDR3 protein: CASSRTSGGAYEQFF.

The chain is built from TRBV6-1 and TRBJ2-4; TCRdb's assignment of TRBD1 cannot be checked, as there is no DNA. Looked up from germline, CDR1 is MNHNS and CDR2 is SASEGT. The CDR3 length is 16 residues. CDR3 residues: CASSQGTGAFENIQYF.

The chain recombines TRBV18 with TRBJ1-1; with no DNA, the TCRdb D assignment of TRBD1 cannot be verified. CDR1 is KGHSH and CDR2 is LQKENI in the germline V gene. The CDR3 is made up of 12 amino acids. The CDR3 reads CASSYATGQAFF.

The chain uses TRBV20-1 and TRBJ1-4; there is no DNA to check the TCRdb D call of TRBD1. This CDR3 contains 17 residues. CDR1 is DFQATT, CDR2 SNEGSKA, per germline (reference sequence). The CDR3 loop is CSARGTGQGPINEKLFF.

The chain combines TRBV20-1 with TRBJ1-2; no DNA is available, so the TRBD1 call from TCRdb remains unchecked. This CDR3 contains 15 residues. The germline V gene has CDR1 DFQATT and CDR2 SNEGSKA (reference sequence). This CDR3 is CSARSTGGANYGYTF.

The CDR3 loop reads CASSDRQGATDTQYF. V and J are TRBV19 and TRBJ2-3; TCRdb's D call, TRBD1, is unchecked because there is no DNA. This CDR3 contains 15 residues. The germline V gene encodes CDR1 LNHDA and CDR2 SQIVND (reference sequence). The full variable domain, its missing parts supplied by reference TRBV19 and TRBJ2-3, is DGGITQSPKYLFRKEGQNVTLSCEQNLNHDAMYWYRQDPGQGLRLIYYSQIVNDFQKGDIAEGYSVSREKKESFPLTVTSAQKNPTAFYLCASSDRQGATDTQYFGPGTRLTVL.

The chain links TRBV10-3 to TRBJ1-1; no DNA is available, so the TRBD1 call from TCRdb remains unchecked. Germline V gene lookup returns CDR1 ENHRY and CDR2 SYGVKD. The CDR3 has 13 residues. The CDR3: CAINPGESAEAFF.

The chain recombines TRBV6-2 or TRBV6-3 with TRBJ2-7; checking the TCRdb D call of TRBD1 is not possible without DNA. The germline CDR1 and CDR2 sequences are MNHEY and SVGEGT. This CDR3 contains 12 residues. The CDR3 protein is CASGNGGFQQYF.